This TCR beta chain comes out of a study of regulatory T cells in long-lasting Graves disease (dated by TCRdb to about 2021). As for the study more broadly: Antithyroid drugs had been taken for less than 3 months by newly diagnosed Graves' disease patients. A total of 35 or so samples were covered by TCR sequencing, comprising around 13 persistent and around 20 newly diagnosed Graves' disease patients. Persistent Graves' disease patients were compared with newly diagnosed Graves' disease patients by peripheral blood TCR sequencing and RNA sequencing. The study took place in China and was registered as a clinical trial. Broad study findings and their caveats: Sequencing and analysis were restricted to the TCR beta chain. Persistent Graves' disease patients showed lower TCR Shannon entropy and fewer highly expanded clones than newly diagnosed patients, suggesting clonal expansion. Because the primary lesion, thyroid tissue, could not be accessed, the study looked at peripheral blood alone. Persistent disease showed preferential use of TRBV28, TRBJ1-2 and TRBJ2-5, whereas newly diagnosed disease favored TRBV20-1 and TRBJ2-1. A larger number of public clonotypes was shared among persistent patients (over 2,500) than among newly diagnosed patients (around 890). The authors acknowledged the small sample size as a limitation that may reduce accuracy.

From cysteine to phenylalanine, the CDR3 is 13 amino acids long. Only CDR3 DNA remains: 39 bases, in frame from the first base. Relative to germline, V is 3 bases shorter and J is 3 bases shorter, with 6 bases between their ends. The germline V gene (reference sequence) gives CDR1 as SGHNT and CDR2 as YYREEE. This specimen's time point label, interpreted: newly diagnosed GD, antithyroid drugs for less than 3 months. For both TCR sequencing and RNA sequencing, RNA was extracted from PBMCs in TRIzol. Graves' disease was diagnosed according to American Thyroid Association guidelines. Patients for the study were recruited at an endocrinology department in Xi'an, China. Each patient gave around 9 milliliters of peripheral blood, collected in an EDTA anticoagulant tube. Ficoll Paque Plus density gradient separation was used to isolate PBMCs, and no further T cell sorting was performed. RNA quality was checked with an Agilent 2100 Bioanalyzer and agarose gel, and concentration with a NanoDrop 2000.

Library generation was performed with multiplex PCR. Sequencing was carried out with an Illumina HiSeq 4000. iRepertoire HTBI primers and Arm-PCR amplification of CDR3 regions were used to construct TCR beta libraries. PCR products were gel purified before sequencing. Concerning the study's data processing: Across samples, roughly 60 TRBV and 13 to 15 TRBJ segments were identified and used for gene usage analysis of CDR3 amino acid clonotypes. COPE and FqMerger were used to merge the filtered high-quality paired reads into contigs. BLAST was used to align contigs to IMGT TRBV, TRBD and TRBJ reference genes, and CDR3 was defined according to IMGT. Clonotypes above 0.1% frequency were classified as highly expanded clones. Repertoire diversity was measured by Shannon entropy, and V-J evenness by the Gini coefficient. A clonotype was considered public if more than one individual shared it. The public reads were quality trimmed at Q25 with fastp and then assembled into clones with MiXCR by TCRdb, keeping productive beta chains. Under each unique CDR3 protein, matching rows form one entry showing the most common genes and DNA. The authors' filters were not applied to this entry. This sample comprises 300,000 to 400,000 distinct CDR3 sequences, around 15% of them detected only once. The top ten clonotypes cover 30% of the sample.

Of note for this clonotype: Its antigen is still unknown. Since a much larger clone is just one base distant, this may be a read error.

This same sample was also taken into another study, of T cells in Graves' hyperthyroidism and ophthalmopathy. From that second study: A patient counted as having stable Graves' hyperthyroidism if no progression to ophthalmopathy occurred over 18 months of follow-up. Hyperthyroidism patients were newly diagnosed, with disease duration under 2 months, and aged 18 to 65 years. Patients with uncontrolled infections, other autoimmune diseases, pregnancy or lactation were excluded. Diagnoses were based on clinical symptoms, serum thyroxine and TRAb, thyroid ultrasound and orbital computed tomography. The first round of RT-PCR for the TCR CDR3 was performed with the HTBI primer set and the Qiagen OneStep RT-PCR kit. Most expanded thyroid clonotypes (frequency above 0.001) were also detected in blood, suggesting blood repertoires may reflect thyroid immune responses. In cross-validation, a model built on a 13 V-J signature told ophthalmopathy apart from stable hyperthyroidism with 87.88% sensitivity and about 81% specificity, and in testing the same model reached 80%/75%. In validation, progression to ophthalmopathy was predicted by the model with roughly 71% sensitivity and roughly 76% specificity, a median of approximately 7.1 months before onset. To identify TCR V-J signatures that set the groups apart, the researchers used a discovery cohort of 100 patients, made up of about 44 with Graves' ophthalmopathy and about 60 with stable Graves' hyperthyroidism. Whether ophthalmopathy could be predicted prospectively was tested in an independent validation cohort made up of 18 to 20 hyperthyroidism patients plus 17 patients who later progressed to ophthalmopathy. The roughly 90 discovery patients were divided at random into training and test sets in a 7:3 ratio. The study also compared thyroid tissue and blood T-cell repertoires from 6 or 7 Graves' hyperthyroidism patients. After blood sampling, hyperthyroidism patients were treated with methimazole at a starting dose of 30 mg daily, and ophthalmopathy patients were treated with high-dose intravenous methylprednisolone. Libraries were constructed in a second round of multiplex PCR, after which size selection and purification were performed. Paired-end sequencing of the libraries was performed with 100 bp reads on an Illumina HiSeq2000. SOAPnuke was used to process the raw data, throwing out any read that contained adapters or uncalled bases, had a mean Phred below 15, or lacked an exact constant-primer or identifier match. COPE v1.2.5 was used to merge high-quality paired reads, and clonotypes were defined as unique nucleotide sequences. Clonotypes were aligned to IMGT TRBV, TRBD and TRBJ reference segments using MiTCR v1.1. Analysis was restricted to V-J combinations with a frequency above 0.0001, which covered roughly 99% of repertoires. The TCS score was defined as F50 (clonal expansion) divided by E x V (chaos), with BLOSUM62-based TCRdist calculated between CDR3 peptides within each V-J. Welch's t-statistics and random forest reduced roughly 540 V-J features to roughly 13, which were used in a naive Bayes classifier (R e1071). Sample size was not statistically predetermined, and investigators were not blinded to group allocation. TCR Vbeta CDR3 sequencing of approximately 140 peripheral blood samples (over 40 ophthalmopathy, over 70 hyperthyroidism and approximately 17 progressor patients) is reported in the paper.

The sample in question was peripheral blood mononuclear cells (PBMCs), obtained at new diagnosis, from a patient treated with antithyroid drugs. This chain joins TRBV5-4 to TRBJ2-2; no D gene call is confident. This TCR was recovered from a man aged 40-55 years with Graves disease. Donor details come from another sample of the same person, matched by shared clones. CDR3 region: CASSSQDTGELFF. The sequence in DNA is TGTGCCAGCAGCTCTCAGGACACCGGGGAGCTGTTTTTT.